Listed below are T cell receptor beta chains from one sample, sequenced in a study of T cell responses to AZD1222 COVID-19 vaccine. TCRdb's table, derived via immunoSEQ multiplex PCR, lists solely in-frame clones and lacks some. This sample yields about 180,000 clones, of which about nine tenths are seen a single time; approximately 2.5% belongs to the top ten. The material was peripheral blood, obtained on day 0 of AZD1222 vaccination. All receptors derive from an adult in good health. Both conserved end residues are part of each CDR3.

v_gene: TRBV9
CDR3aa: CASSPTIAGGSYEQYF

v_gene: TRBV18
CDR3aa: CASSPRSLAVDTQYF

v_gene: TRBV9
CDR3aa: CASSPRDTEEKLFF

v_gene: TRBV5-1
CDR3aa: CASSPNQGRRAKNIQYF

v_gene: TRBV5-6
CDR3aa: CASSLRVRGSGNTIYF

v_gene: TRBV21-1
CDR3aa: CASIQPWPTGRNQPQHF

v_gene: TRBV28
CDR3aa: CASSFGASGTYEQYF

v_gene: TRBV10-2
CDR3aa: CASTAGGEVVYGYTF

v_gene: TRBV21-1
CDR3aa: CASSKGKNSIQGAENSPLHF

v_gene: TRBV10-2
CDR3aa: CASSESSSYGYTF

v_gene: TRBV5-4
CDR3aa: CASRTSGSHNEQFF

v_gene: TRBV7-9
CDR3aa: CASSTDRAGANVLTF

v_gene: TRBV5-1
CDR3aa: CASSLAPTGNYGYTF

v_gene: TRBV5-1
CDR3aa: CASSFGGSYNEQFF

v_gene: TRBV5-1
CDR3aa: CASSQSSGSLPYNEQFF

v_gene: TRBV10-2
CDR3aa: CASSGQNPRGYTF

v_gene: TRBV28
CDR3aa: CASSFRHGARLAGELFF

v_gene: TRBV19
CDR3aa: CASSLGGRSSAHNEQFF

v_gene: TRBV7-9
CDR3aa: CASSPGTSGGTYEQYF

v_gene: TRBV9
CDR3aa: CASSVGIGASGSVRETQYF

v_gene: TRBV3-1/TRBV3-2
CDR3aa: CASSQGSGQRNSPLHF

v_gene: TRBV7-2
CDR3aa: CASSVEDPTPYNEQFF

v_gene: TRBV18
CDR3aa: CASSPSRGGGYTF

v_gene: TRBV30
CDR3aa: CAWSAGQGAYEQYF

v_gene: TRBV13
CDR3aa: CASSLGQYNEQFF

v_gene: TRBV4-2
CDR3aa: CASSQDFSGTDTQYF

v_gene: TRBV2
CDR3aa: CASSVTANTEAFF

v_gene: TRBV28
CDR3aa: CASSPDRGVSYEQYF

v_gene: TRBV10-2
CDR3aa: CASSVMGSPLHF

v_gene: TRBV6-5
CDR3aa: CASSYLATSGNTEAFF

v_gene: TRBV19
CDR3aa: CASSPAGTGWQPQHF

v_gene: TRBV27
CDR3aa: CASSPRTGGGYTF

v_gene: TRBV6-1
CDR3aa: CASSDWNRDPRREQYF